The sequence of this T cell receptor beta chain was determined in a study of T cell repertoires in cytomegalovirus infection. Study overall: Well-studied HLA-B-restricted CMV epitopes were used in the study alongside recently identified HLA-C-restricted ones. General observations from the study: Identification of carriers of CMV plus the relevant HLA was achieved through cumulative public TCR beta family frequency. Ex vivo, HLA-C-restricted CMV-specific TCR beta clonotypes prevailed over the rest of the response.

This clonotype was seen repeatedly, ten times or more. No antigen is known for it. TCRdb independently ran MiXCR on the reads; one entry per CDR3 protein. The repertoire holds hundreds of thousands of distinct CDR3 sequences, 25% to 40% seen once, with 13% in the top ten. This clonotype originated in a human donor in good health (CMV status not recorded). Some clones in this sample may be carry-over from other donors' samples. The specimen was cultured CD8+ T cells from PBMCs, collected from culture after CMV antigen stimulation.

The CDR3 reads CASSLGAQNQPQHF. CDR3 bases: TGTGCCAGCAGTTTGGGGGCCCAAAATCAGCCCCAGCATTTT. The J gene is TRBJ1-5, the V gene TRBV12-3 or TRBV12-4; D may be TRBD1 (6 bases). Trimming pared 3 bases from V and 4 bases from J, leaving 10 bases between. The CDR3 runs to 14 residues.